Below, one T cell receptor (beta chain) is given with its context. The CDR3 sequence is 14 residues long. The V gene's germline CDR1 is SGHTA and CDR2 FQGTGA. Trimming took off 6 bases at V and 0 bases at J, with 10 bases between the two ends. This sample was included in a study of CD8+ T cells in alopecia areata. The treatment here: oral pan-JAK inhibitor, 5-10 mg twice daily. cDNA prepared by RNA extraction and subsequent reverse transcription served as the template for sequencing. Sequencing was performed with immunoSEQ multiplex PCR; in TCRdb, only in-frame clones are kept and a portion is missing. The data contain some 210,000 clones, approximately 67% of them seen just once; the ten biggest clones take up roughly 1.2%.

The clonotype originates from a human donor with alopecia areata. The V gene is TRBV7-3, the J gene TRBJ2-3, with D possibly matching TRBD2 (6 bases). The source was CD4+ T cells sorted from blood, collected between weeks 44 and 45, from a patient treated with tofacitinib. The CDR3 DNA sequence: TGTGCCAGCAGATCTAGCGCGAGCACAGATACGCAGTATTTT. Protein: CASRSSASTDTQYF. Using reference TRBV7-3 and TRBJ2-3 for the parts outside the CDR3, the full variable domain is GAGVSQTPSNKVTEKGKYVELRCDPISGHTALYWYRQSLGQGPEFLIYFQGTGAADDSGLPNDRFFAVRPEGSVSTLKIQRTERGDSAVYLCASRSSASTDTQYFGPGTRLTVL.